The rows below give T cell receptor beta chains drawn from one sample of a study of blood T cell repertoires in COVID-19. Sequencing used immunoSEQ multiplex PCR; TCRdb keeps in-frame clones, though not all of them. The data show under 300,000 clones, roughly 84% seen once. Sequences were obtained from peripheral blood. Source of these receptors: a woman aged 40 to 50 with active or convalescent COVID-19. CDR3s include the opening cysteine and the closing phenylalanine or tryptophan. A D gene is named only where the DNA matches it firmly. Size is omitted from some rows. Given values are once, few, many or a class for expanded clones.

j_call,v_call,clone_size,cdr3_length,d_call,cdr3_aa,cdr3_nt
TRBJ1-1,TRBV11-2,.,15,.,CASSLGDHRAPEAFF,TGTGCCAGCAGCCTAGGGGATCACAGGGCCCCTGAAGCTTTCTTT
TRBJ1-5,TRBV10-2,once,14,TRBD1,CASSPTGRNQPQHF,TGCGCCAGCAGTCCGACAGGGCGCAATCAGCCCCAGCATTTT
TRBJ1-3,TRBV15,few,14,.,CATSSFQGRNTIYF,TGTGCCACCAGCAGTTTCCAGGGTCGAAACACCATATATTTT
TRBJ1-3,TRBV5-1,once,15,.,CASSSDTYSGNTIYF,TGCGCCAGCAGCTCGGACACCTACTCTGGAAACACCATATATTTT
TRBJ1-1,TRBV6-5,.,14,TRBD1,CASRRQGGVTEAFF,TGTGCCAGCAGGAGACAGGGGGGGGTCACTGAAGCTTTCTTT
TRBJ2-1,TRBV6-1,few,15,.,CASSELQGRLGEQFF,TGTGCCAGCAGTGAACTGCAGGGTAGGTTGGGTGAGCAGTTCTTC
TRBJ1-5,TRBV6-5,.,12,TRBD1,CATRGADQPQHF,TGTGCCACCAGGGGGGCTGATCAGCCCCAGCATTTT
TRBJ2-6,TRBV5-1,once,16,.,CASRPDSHSGANVLTF,TGCGCCAGCAGACCTGACAGCCACTCTGGGGCCAACGTCCTGACTTTC
TRBJ1-5,TRBV15,few,14,.,CATSRGDTDQPQHF,TGTGCCACCAGCAGAGGGGACACGGACCAGCCCCAGCATTTT
TRBJ1-4,TRBV4-1,.,12,.,CASWRLGEKLFF,TGCGCCAGCTGGCGGCTGGGTGAAAAACTGTTTTTT
TRBJ1-2,TRBV4-1,.,17,.,CASSRSLLGPEGYGYTF,TGCGCCAGCAGCCGTTCACTCCTAGGTCCGGAGGGCTATGGCTACACCTTC
TRBJ1-1,TRBV6-5,.,14,.,CASSSEGVNTEAFF,TGTGCCAGCAGTTCGGAGGGAGTGAACACTGAAGCTTTCTTT
TRBJ2-1,TRBV19,once,13,.,CASSGQGFGEQFF,TGTGCCAGTAGTGGCCAGGGGTTTGGGGAGCAGTTCTTC
TRBJ1-1,TRBV6-6,.,14,.,CASSYVGANTEAFF,TGTGCCAGCAGTTATGTGGGAGCGAACACTGAAGCTTTCTTT
TRBJ1-1,TRBV24-1,.,16,TRBD1,CATSDRTGGATGEAFF,TGTGCCACCAGTGATCGAACAGGGGGGGCTACAGGTGAAGCTTTCTTT
TRBJ2-5,TRBV5-4,.,16,TRBD1,CASSLVGTTGAETQYF,TGTGCCAGCAGCTTGGTGGGCACGACAGGGGCTGAGACCCAGTACTTC
TRBJ2-7,TRBV4-1,.,13,TRBD1,CASRGQGPHEQYF,TGCGCCAGCAGGGGACAGGGGCCCCACGAGCAGTACTTC
TRBJ2-1,TRBV5-1,.,17,.,CASSLVPGLASYNEQFF,TGCGCCAGCAGCTTGGTTCCAGGTTTGGCGTCCTACAATGAGCAGTTCTTC
TRBJ1-1,TRBV30,few,14,.,CAWSIRLGRTEAFF,TGTGCCTGGAGTATCCGTCTCGGGAGGACTGAAGCTTTCTTT
TRBJ1-1,TRBV4-1,.,15,.,CASSQEGGMNTEAFF,TGCGCCAGCAGCCAAGAGGGGGGAATGAACACTGAAGCTTTCTTT
TRBJ2-3,TRBV9,many,18,TRBD2,CASSPGLAGGTAPDTQYF,TGTGCCAGCAGCCCGGGACTAGCGGGGGGGACCGCCCCAGATACGCAGTATTTT
TRBJ1-4,TRBV5-1,.,15,TRBD1,CASSPRQGWGEKLFF,TGCGCCAGCAGCCCTAGACAGGGTTGGGGTGAAAAACTGTTTTTT
TRBJ1-1,TRBV15,.,15,.,CATSREEGRDTEAFF,TGTGCCACCAGCAGAGAGGAGGGGAGGGACACTGAAGCTTTCTTT
TRBJ1-5,TRBV28,.,14,.,CASSLGQKNQPQHF,TGTGCCAGCAGTTTGGGACAAAAAAATCAGCCCCAGCATTTT
TRBJ1-1,TRBV5-1,.,17,TRBD1,CASRDRDVGWVNTEAFF,TGCGCCAGCCGGGACAGGGATGTCGGGTGGGTGAACACTGAAGCTTTCTTT
TRBJ2-1,TRBV7-3,.,15,.,CASSPSVSSYNEQFF,TGTGCCAGCAGCCCGTCGGTGAGCTCCTACAATGAGCAGTTCTTC
TRBJ2-5,TRBV11-3,.,15,.,CASSPRDSPQETQYF,TGTGCCAGCAGCCCCCGGGACTCCCCACAAGAGACCCAGTACTTC
TRBJ1-2,TRBV3-1/TRBV3-2,.,13,.,CASSQGGASGYTF,TGTGCCAGCAGCCAAGGCGGGGCGAGTGGCTACACCTTC
TRBJ2-3,TRBV20-1,few,11,.,CSAQAPDTQYF,TGCAGTGCGCAGGCCCCAGATACGCAGTATTTT
TRBJ2-3,TRBV7-3,.,16,TRBD2,CASSPGASGGVDTQYF,TGTGCCAGCAGCCCAGGGGCTAGCGGGGGGGTAGATACGCAGTATTTT
TRBJ2-1,TRBV30,.,13,.,CAWSANWGDEQFF,TGTGCCTGGAGTGCCAATTGGGGGGATGAGCAGTTCTTC
TRBJ1-2,TRBV6-5,.,15,TRBD1,CASSLSGTVNYGYTF,TGTGCCAGCAGTTTGTCCGGGACAGTAAACTATGGCTACACCTTC
TRBJ1-4,TRBV5-5,.,16,.,CASSLVPNREWEKLFF,TGTGCCAGCAGCTTAGTCCCCAATAGGGAGTGGGAAAAACTGTTTTTT
TRBJ1-4,TRBV18,few,16,TRBD1,CASSQFRQGAFEKLFF,TGTGCCAGCTCACAATTTCGACAGGGGGCGTTTGAAAAACTGTTTTTT
TRBJ1-5,TRBV30,.,16,.,CAGEPGGSGGNQPQHF,TGTGCAGGGGAACCCGGGGGAAGTGGAGGCAATCAGCCCCAGCATTTT
TRBJ2-7,TRBV5-6,.,13,TRBD2,CASQKAGGYEQYF,TGTGCCAGCCAAAAGGCGGGAGGCTACGAGCAGTACTTC
TRBJ1-1,TRBV4-1,.,16,.,CASSQVRQTMNTEAFF,TGCGCCAGCAGCCAAGTCAGACAGACCATGAACACTGAAGCTTTCTTT
TRBJ1-1,TRBV11-2,.,13,.,CASSLDRRGEAFF,TGTGCCAGCAGCTTAGATCGACGGGGTGAAGCTTTCTTT
TRBJ2-1,TRBV7-2,.,16,.,CASSLENRRRGNEQFF,TGTGCCAGCAGCTTAGAAAATAGGAGGAGGGGCAATGAGCAGTTCTTC
TRBJ2-1,TRBV18,.,15,.,CASSLDRLSYNEQFF,TGTGCCAGCTCACTAGACAGGCTGAGTTACAATGAGCAGTTCTTC
TRBJ2-1,TRBV11-3,.,16,.,CASSLGGVGSYNEQFF,TGTGCCAGCAGCCTTGGGGGCGTTGGCTCCTACAATGAGCAGTTCTTC
TRBJ1-1,TRBV2,.,15,TRBD1,CASTLGPGGGTEAFF,TGTGCCAGCACCCTGGGCCCAGGGGGCGGCACTGAAGCTTTCTTT
TRBJ2-3,TRBV7-9,.,15,TRBD1,CASSPPGTATDTQYF,TGTGCCAGCAGCCCCCCCGGGACAGCCACAGATACGCAGTATTTT
TRBJ1-5,TRBV28,once,15,.,CASSPPGSRGQPQHF,TGTGCCAGCAGCCCGCCGGGCTCCCGGGGACAGCCCCAGCATTTT
TRBJ2-2,TRBV28,.,14,.,CASKVGGSPGELFF,TGTGCCAGCAAAGTGGGGGGATCACCCGGGGAGCTGTTTTTT
TRBJ1-5,TRBV6-6,.,13,.,CASSYRGNQPQHF,TGTGCCAGCAGTTACCGGGGGAATCAGCCCCAGCATTTT
TRBJ1-6,TRBV5-5,once,14,TRBD1,CASSSPDRDSPLHF,TGTGCCAGCAGCTCACCCGACAGGGATTCACCCCTCCACTTT
TRBJ1-2,TRBV7-9,.,14,TRBD1,CASMSGQGLIGYTF,TGTGCCAGCATGTCGGGACAGGGATTGATTGGCTACACCTTC